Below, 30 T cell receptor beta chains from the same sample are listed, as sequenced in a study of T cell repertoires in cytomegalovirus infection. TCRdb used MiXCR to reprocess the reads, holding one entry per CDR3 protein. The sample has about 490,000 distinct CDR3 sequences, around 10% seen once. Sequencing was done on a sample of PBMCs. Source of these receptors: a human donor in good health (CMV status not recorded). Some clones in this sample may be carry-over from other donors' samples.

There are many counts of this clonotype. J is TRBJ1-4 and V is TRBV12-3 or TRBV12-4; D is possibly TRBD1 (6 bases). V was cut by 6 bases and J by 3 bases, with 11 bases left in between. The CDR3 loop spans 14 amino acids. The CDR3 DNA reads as TGTGCCAGCAGCCCGACAGGCCCTAATGAAAAACTGTTTTTT. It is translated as CASSPTGPNEKLFF.

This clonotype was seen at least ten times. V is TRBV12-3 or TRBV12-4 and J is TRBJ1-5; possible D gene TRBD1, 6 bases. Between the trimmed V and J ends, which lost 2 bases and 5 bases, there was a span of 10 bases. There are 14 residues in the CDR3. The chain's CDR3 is CASSLRGADQPQHF. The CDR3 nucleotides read TGTGCCAGCAGTTTAAGGGGGGCGGATCAGCCCCAGCATTTT.

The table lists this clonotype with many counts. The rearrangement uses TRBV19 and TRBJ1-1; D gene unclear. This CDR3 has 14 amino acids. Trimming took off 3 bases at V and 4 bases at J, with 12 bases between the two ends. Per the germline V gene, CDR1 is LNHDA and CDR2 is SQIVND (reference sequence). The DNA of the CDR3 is TGTGCCAGTAGTATCGCGGGGATGGGCACTGAAGCTTTCTTT. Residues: CASSIAGMGTEAFF.

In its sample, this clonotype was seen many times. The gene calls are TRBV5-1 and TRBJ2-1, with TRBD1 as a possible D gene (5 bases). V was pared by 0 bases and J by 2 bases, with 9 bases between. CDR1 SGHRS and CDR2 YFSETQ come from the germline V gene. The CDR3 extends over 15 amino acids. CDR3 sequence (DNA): TGCGCCAGCAGCTTGGAGGGGCCGACCTACAATGAGCAGTTCTTC. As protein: CASSLEGPTYNEQFF.

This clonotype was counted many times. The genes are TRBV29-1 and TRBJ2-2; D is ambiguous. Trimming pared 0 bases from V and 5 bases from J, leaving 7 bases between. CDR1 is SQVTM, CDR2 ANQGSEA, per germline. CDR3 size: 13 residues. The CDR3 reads CSVEDLGTGELFF. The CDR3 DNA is TGCAGCGTTGAAGATTTGGGGACCGGGGAGCTGTTTTTT.

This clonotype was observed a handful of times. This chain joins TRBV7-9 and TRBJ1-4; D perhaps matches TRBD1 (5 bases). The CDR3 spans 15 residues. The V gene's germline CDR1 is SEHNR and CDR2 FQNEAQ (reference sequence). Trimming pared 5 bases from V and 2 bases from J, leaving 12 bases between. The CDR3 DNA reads TGTGCCAGCAGCCCCGACAGTTCCACTAATGAAAAACTGTTTTTT. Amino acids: CASSPDSSTNEKLFF.

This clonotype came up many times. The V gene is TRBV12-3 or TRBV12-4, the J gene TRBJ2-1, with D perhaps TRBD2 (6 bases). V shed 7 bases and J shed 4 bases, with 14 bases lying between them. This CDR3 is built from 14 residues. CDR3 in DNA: TGTGCCAGCAAAGGCGGCGGGGATTACAATGAGCAGTTCTTC. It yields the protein CASKGGGDYNEQFF.

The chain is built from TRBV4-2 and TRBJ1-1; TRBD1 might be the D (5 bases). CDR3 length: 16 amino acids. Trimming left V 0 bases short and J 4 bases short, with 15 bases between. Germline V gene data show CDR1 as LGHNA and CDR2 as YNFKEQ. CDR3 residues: CASSQEVRVTGTEAFF. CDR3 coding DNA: TGTGCCAGCAGCCAAGAGGTCCGGGTAACAGGCACTGAAGCTTTCTTT.

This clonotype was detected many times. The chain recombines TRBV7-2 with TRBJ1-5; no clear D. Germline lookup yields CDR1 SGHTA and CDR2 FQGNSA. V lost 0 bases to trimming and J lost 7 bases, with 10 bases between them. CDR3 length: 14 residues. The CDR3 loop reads CASSLAPGGQPQHF. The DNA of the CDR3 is TGTGCCAGCAGCTTAGCGCCGGGAGGGCAGCCCCAGCATTTT.

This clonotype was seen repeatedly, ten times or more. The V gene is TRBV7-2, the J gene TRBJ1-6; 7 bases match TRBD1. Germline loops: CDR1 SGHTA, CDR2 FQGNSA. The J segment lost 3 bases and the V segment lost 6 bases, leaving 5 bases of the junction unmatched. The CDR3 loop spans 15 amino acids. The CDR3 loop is CASSSDRDYNSPLHF. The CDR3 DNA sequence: TGTGCCAGCAGTTCAGACAGGGACTATAATTCACCCCTCCACTTT.

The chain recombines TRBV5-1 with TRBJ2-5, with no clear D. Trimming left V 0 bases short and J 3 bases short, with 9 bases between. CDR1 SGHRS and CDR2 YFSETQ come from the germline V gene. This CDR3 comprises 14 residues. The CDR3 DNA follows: TGCGCCAGCAGCTTGGGGAGTCTGAAAGAGACCCAGTACTTC. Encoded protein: CASSLGSLKETQYF.

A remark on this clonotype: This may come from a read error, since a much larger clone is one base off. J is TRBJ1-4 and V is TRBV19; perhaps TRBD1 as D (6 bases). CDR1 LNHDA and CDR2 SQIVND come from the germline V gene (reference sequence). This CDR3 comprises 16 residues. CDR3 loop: CARSTGGGRFPEKLFF. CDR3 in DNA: TGTGCCAGAAGTACTGGAGGGGGTCGGTTTCCTGAAAAACTGTTTTTT.

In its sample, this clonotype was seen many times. The CDR3 loop is CASSTIGVRDSPLHF. DNA of the CDR3: TGTGCCAGCTCGACTATAGGGGTTAGAGATTCACCCCTCCACTTT. This chain uses TRBV18 with TRBJ1-6, with D tentatively TRBD1 (5 bases). Germline loops: CDR1 KGHSH, CDR2 LQKENI. The CDR3 has 15 residues. Trimming shortened V by 6 bases and J by 8 bases, and 17 bases separated the two germline ends.

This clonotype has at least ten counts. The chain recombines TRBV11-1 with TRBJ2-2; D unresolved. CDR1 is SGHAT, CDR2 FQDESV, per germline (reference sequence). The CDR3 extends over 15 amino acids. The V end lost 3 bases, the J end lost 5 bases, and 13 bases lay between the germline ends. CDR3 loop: CASSFLIEHTGELFF. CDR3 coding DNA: TGTGCCAGCAGCTTTTTAATAGAACATACCGGGGAGCTGTTTTTT. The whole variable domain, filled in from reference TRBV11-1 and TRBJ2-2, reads EAEVAQSPRYKITEKSQAVAFWCDPISGHATLYWYRQILGQGPELLVQFQDESVVDDSQLPKDRFSAERLKGVDSTLKIQPAELGDSAMYLCASSFLIEHTGELFFGEGSRLTVL.

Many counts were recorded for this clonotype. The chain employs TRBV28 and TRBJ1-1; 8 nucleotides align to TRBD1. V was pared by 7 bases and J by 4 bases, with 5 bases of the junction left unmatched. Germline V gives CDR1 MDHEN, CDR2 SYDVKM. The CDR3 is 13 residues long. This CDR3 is CASIQQGGTEAFF. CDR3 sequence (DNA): TGTGCCAGCATCCAACAGGGGGGCACTGAAGCTTTCTTT.

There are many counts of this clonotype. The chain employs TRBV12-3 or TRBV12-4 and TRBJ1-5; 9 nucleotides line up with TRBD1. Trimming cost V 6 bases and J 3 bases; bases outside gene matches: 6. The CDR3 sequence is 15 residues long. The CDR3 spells CASSPGQGHNQPQHF. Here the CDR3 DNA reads TGTGCCAGCAGCCCCGGACAGGGGCACAATCAGCCCCAGCATTTT.

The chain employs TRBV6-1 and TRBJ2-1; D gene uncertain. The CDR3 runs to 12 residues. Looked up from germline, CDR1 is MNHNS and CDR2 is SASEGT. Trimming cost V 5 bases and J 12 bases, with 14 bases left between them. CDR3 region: CASSPTLLRQFF. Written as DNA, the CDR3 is TGTGCCAGCAGTCCAACCCTCCTGCGGCAGTTCTTC.

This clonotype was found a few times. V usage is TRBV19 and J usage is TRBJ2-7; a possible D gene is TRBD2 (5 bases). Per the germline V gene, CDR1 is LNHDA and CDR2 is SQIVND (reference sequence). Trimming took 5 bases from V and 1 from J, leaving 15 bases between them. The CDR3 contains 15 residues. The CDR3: CASSLKAGGSYEQYF. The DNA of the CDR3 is TGTGCCAGTAGTCTGAAGGCAGGCGGGTCCTACGAGCAGTACTTC.

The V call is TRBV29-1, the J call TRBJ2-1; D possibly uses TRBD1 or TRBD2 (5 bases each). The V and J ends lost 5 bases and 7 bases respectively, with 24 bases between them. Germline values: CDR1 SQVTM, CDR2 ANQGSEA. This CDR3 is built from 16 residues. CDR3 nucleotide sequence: TGCAGCGTTCGCCAATCGGGACCCGGACTTTGGAATGAGCAGTTCTTC. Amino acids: CSVRQSGPGLWNEQFF.

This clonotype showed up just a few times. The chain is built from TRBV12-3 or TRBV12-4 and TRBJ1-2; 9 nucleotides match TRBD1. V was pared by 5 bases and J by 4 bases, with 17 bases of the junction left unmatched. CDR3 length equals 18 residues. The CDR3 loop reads CASSPLGGTGKTSYGYTF. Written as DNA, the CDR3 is TGTGCCAGCAGTCCCTTAGGGGGGACAGGGAAGACCAGCTATGGCTACACCTTC.

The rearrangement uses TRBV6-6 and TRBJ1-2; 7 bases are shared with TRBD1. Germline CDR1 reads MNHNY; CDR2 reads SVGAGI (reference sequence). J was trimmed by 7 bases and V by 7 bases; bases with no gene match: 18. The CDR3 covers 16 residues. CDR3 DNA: TGTGCCAGCATCCTACAGGGCTCCGGGACAGCAAGTGGCTACACCTTC. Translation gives CASILQGSGTASGYTF.

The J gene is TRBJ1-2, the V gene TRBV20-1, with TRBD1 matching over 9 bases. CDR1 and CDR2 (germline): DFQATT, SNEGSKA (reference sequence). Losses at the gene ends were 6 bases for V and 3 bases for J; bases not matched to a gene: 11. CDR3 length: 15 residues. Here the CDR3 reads CSALLPGQGHYGYTF. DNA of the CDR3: TGCAGTGCCCTATTGCCGGGACAGGGACACTATGGCTACACCTTC.

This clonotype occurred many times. Here the CDR3 DNA reads TGTGCCAGCAGTTTTCTACGCACAGATACGCAGTATTTT. It is translated as CASSFLRTDTQYF. The rearrangement joins TRBV27 to TRBJ2-3; D is unresolved. CDR3 size: 13 residues. Germline CDR1 reads MNHEY; CDR2 reads SMNVEV (reference sequence). V lost 3 bases and J 1 base, leaving 5 bases between the germline ends.

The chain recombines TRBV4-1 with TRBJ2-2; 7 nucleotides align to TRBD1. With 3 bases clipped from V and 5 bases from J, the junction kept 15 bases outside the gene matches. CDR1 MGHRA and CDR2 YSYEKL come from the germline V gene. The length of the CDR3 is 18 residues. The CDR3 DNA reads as TGCGCCAGCAGCCACCACATTCCGACAGGGTTGGATACCGGGGAGCTGTTTTTT. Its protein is CASSHHIPTGLDTGELFF.

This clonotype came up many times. This CDR3 is CASSPSPREKLFF. The CDR3 DNA reads TGTGCCAGCAGCCCATCTCCGAGGGAAAAACTGTTTTTT. J is TRBJ1-4 and V is TRBV7-6; no firm D call. This CDR3 has 13 residues. V was cut by 5 bases and J by 8 bases, with 12 bases left in between. Germline CDR1 reads SGHVS; CDR2 reads FNYEAQ. Drawing the rest from reference TRBV7-6 and TRBJ1-4, the complete variable domain is GAGVSQSPRYKVTKRGQDVALRCDPISGHVSLYWYRQALGQGPEFLTYFNYEAQQDKSGLPNDRFSAERPEGSISTLTIQRTEQRDSAMYRCASSPSPREKLFFGSGTQLSVL.

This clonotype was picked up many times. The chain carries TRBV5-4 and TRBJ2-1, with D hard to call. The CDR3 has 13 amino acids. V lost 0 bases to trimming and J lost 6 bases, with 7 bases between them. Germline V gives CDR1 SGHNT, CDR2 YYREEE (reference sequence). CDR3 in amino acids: CASSLVSSNEQFF. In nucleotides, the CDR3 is TGTGCCAGCAGCTTGGTATCAAGCAATGAGCAGTTCTTC.

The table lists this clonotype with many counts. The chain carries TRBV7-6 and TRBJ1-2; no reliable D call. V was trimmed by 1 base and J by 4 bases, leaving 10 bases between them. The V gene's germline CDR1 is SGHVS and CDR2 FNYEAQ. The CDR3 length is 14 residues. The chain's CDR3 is CASSLEPEPYGYTF. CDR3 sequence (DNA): TGTGCCAGCAGCTTAGAACCGGAGCCCTATGGCTACACCTTC.

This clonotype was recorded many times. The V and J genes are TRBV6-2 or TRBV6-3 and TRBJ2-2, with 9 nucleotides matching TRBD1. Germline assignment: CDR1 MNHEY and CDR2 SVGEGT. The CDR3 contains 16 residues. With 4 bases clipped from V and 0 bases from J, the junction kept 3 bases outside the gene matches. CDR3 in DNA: TGTGCCAGCAGTTGGGGGACAGGGTCGAACACCGGGGAGCTGTTTTTT. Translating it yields CASSWGTGSNTGELFF.

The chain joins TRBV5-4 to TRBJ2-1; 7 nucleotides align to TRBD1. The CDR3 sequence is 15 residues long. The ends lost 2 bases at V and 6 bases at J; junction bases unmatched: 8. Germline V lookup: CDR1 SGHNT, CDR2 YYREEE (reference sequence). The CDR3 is CASSFPDRLGNEQFF. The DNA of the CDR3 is TGTGCCAGCAGCTTCCCGGACAGGTTAGGCAATGAGCAGTTCTTC.

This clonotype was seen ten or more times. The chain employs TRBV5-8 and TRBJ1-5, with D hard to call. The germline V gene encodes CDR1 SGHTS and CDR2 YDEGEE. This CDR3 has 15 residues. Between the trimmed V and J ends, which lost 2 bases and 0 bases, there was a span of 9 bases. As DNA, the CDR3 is TGTGCCAGCAGCTTCGGAGCTTATAGCAATCAGCCCCAGCATTTT. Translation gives CASSFGAYSNQPQHF.